This T cell receptor (beta chain) was identified during a study of T cells after yellow fever vaccination. General study points: There was a possibility that FACS-sorted repertoires contained abundant clonotypes contaminating from the bulk population. A faster peak, day 5 versus 15, was reached by the weaker secondary response. At approximately 96% for CD4 and 70% to 90% for CD8, most primary-vaccination clones showed up again after the booster.

Researchers made TCR cDNA using 5'RACE template switching, and this step added a universal primer site and UMIs. A single record per CDR3 protein comes from TCRdb applying MiXCR to the 5' RACE reads. The sample records about 360,000 distinct CDR3 sequences, about 6.2% being singletons. Only a few counts were recorded for this clonotype. Antigen unknown. The CDR3 covers 15 residues. V was pared by 0 bases and J by 5 bases, with 12 bases between. Germline lookup yields CDR1 SGHRS and CDR2 YFSETQ. This TCR came from a young man who received the YFV17D yellow fever vaccine. The gene calls are TRBV5-1 and TRBJ2-1; D might be TRBD2 (6 bases). Specimen: PBMCs, collected 5 days after the yellow fever booster vaccination. CDR3 DNA sequence: TGCGCCAGCAGCTTGGCCCCGGGACTTAACAATGAGCAGTTCTTC. Translating it yields CASSLAPGLNNEQFF.